This passage covers 19 T cell receptor beta chains from one sample sequenced in a study of T cells in Graves' hyperthyroidism and ophthalmopathy. RNA transcripts provided the source from which TCR beta CDR3 regions were amplified. Researchers ran a first-round RT-PCR on the TCR CDR3 using the HTBI primer set. TCRdb re-called the multiplex PCR reads through MiXCR, storing one row per CDR3 protein. The table lists approximately 300,000 distinct CDR3 sequences, more than 15% of them singletons. The sequencing sample was made of blood. These receptors all come from a woman aged 55 to 70 with Graves' ophthalmopathy.

The chain links TRBV11-2 to TRBJ2-5; D not resolved. Trimming removed 5 bases from V and 2 bases from J, with 15 bases in between. The CDR3 has 15 amino acids. The V gene's germline CDR1 is SGHAT and CDR2 FQNNGV. The DNA of the CDR3 is TGTGCCAGCAGCGGATTAGCAAAAATTCAAGAGACCCAGTACTTC. This translates into CASSGLAKIQETQYF.

This clonotype appeared many times. V usage is TRBV4-1 and J usage is TRBJ2-5, with D uncertain. The ends were cut back, 4 bases at V and 7 bases at J, with 16 bases in the middle. Germline-derived CDR1 and CDR2 are MGHRA and YSYEKL. The CDR3 is made up of 14 amino acids. The CDR3 bases are TGCGCCAGCAGCCTCAACCAGGAGACGGGGACCCAGTACTTC. Protein product: CASSLNQETGTQYF.

V and J are TRBV3-1 and TRBJ2-2; 7 bases are a match to TRBD2. The CDR3 length is 16 residues. The germline V gene encodes CDR1 LGHDT and CDR2 YNNKEL (reference sequence). V dropped 4 bases and J dropped 1; count of bases not matched to a gene: 6. CDR3 nucleotides: TGTGCCAGCAGCCTATGGGGGGGGAGGAACACCGGGGAGCTGTTTTTT. It yields the protein CASSLWGGRNTGELFF.

This clonotype was observed at least ten times. The rearrangement joins TRBV10-3 to TRBJ2-3, with D unclear. Germline V gene sequence: CDR1 ENHRY, CDR2 SYGVKD. The CDR3 is made up of 13 amino acids. V was shortened by 7 bases and J by 0 bases, with 8 bases between the two germline ends. This chain's CDR3 is CAINTASTDTQYF. CDR3 coding DNA: TGTGCCATCAATACGGCTAGCACAGATACGCAGTATTTT.

This clonotype has at least ten counts. The rearrangement uses TRBV15 and TRBJ2-2, with D perhaps matching TRBD1 or TRBD2 (5 bases each). The CDR3 is 14 amino acids. The germline V and J ends were trimmed by 2 bases and 6 bases, with 10 bases remaining between them. The V gene's germline CDR1 is LNHNV and CDR2 YYDKDF (reference sequence). The CDR3 sequence is CATSRRRDAGELFF. CDR3 nucleotide sequence: TGTGCCACCAGCAGACGAAGGGACGCCGGGGAGCTGTTTTTT.

The chain employs TRBV5-6 and TRBJ1-1, with D possibly matching TRBD1 (5 bases). Germline-derived CDR1 and CDR2 are SGHDT and YYEEEE. With 4 bases removed from V and 2 bases from J, the gap between germline ends came to 15 bases. CDR3 length equals 15 residues. The CDR3 is CASSARDRRNTEAFF. The CDR3 coding sequence is TGTGCCAGCAGCGCCCGGGACCGTCGAAACACTGAAGCTTTCTTT.

The chain has TRBV19 and TRBJ1-4; D gene uncertain. Germline assignment: CDR1 LNHDA and CDR2 SQIVND (reference sequence). The CDR3 is 15 residues long. V gave up 10 bases and J gave up 4 bases, with 19 bases separating them. The CDR3 nucleotides are TGTGCCACGCAGCCATGGCCTACGAGTAATGAAAAACTGTTTTTT. As protein: CATQPWPTSNEKLFF.

This clonotype appeared many times. The chain has TRBV6-1 and TRBJ1-5; D is unclear. The length of the CDR3 is 15 residues. Germline CDR1 reads MNHNS; CDR2 reads SASEGT. Trimming removed 5 bases at V and 0 bases at J, with 11 bases between. The DNA for the CDR3 is TGTGCCAGCAGTCCGCAGAGTTATAGCAATCAGCCCCAGCATTTT. Translating gives CASSPQSYSNQPQHF.

The chain has TRBV5-4 and TRBJ1-1, with D unclear. Germline V gives CDR1 SGHNT, CDR2 YYREEE (reference sequence). V lost 9 bases and J 3 bases, leaving 15 bases between the germline ends. This CDR3 region has 13 residues. The CDR3 nucleotides read TGTGCCACGAAAAGTACGGTGCACACTGAAGCTTTCTTT. It encodes CATKSTVHTEAFF. The whole variable domain, remainder taken from reference TRBV5-4 and TRBJ1-1, is ETGVTQSPTHLIKTRGQQVTLRCSSQSGHNTVSWYQQALGQGPQFIFQYYREEENGRGNFPPRFSGLQFPNYSSELNVNALELDDSALYLCATKSTVHTEAFFGQGTRLTVV.

This chain links TRBV25-1 with TRBJ2-1, with D uncertain. The length of the CDR3 is 11 residues. Germline CDR1 reads MGHDK; CDR2 reads SYGVNS. The germline V and J ends were trimmed by 4 bases and 16 bases, with 14 bases remaining between them. The CDR3: CASSGTLGQFF. The CDR3 DNA sequence: TGTGCCAGCAGTGGGACCTTAGGGCAATTCTTC.

There are many counts of this clonotype. The chain combines TRBV28 with TRBJ2-2, with TRBD1 identical over 9 bases. Germline CDR1 and CDR2: MDHEN and SYDVKM. Trimming cost V 10 bases and J 4 bases; bases outside gene matches: 10. The CDR3 spans 15 residues. CDR3 in amino acids: CAIETGQGGTGELFF. CDR3 coding DNA: TGTGCCATCGAAACGGGACAGGGAGGCACCGGGGAGCTGTTTTTT. Complete variable domain (other parts from reference TRBV28 and TRBJ2-2): DVKVTQSSRYLVKRTGEKVFLECVQDMDHENMFWYRQDPGLGLRLIYFSYDVKMKEKGDIPEGYSVSREKKERFSLILESASTNQTSMYLCAIETGQGGTGELFFGEGSRLTVL.

This clonotype was counted ten times or more. V gene TRBV6-1 combines with J gene TRBJ1-6; no reliable D call. Trimming stripped 5 bases from V and 3 bases from J, with 14 bases between. Germline assignment: CDR1 MNHNS and CDR2 SASEGT. There are 16 residues in the CDR3. CDR3: CASSSQWAGYNSPLHF. Written as DNA, the CDR3 is TGTGCCAGCAGTTCCCAATGGGCAGGCTATAATTCACCCCTCCACTTT.

This clonotype has at least ten counts. The chain couples TRBV11-2 to TRBJ2-1, with 9 nucleotides matching TRBD2. Germline V gene lookup returns CDR1 SGHAT and CDR2 FQNNGV. This CDR3 region has 16 residues. J lost 0 bases, V lost 7 bases, and 7 bases had no gene match. The CDR3, as DNA: TGTGCCAGCACCGACCCGGGACTAGCCTCCTACAATGAGCAGTTCTTC. Protein sequence: CASTDPGLASYNEQFF.

The chain combines TRBV27 with TRBJ1-4; TRBD1 agrees at 7 bases. This CDR3 is built from 14 residues. CDR1 is MNHEY and CDR2 is SMNVEV in the germline V gene (reference sequence). V lost 5 bases to trimming and J lost 7 bases; unmatched junction nucleotides: 7. CDR3 amino acids: CASSRQGEAEKLFF. In nucleotides, the CDR3 is TGTGCCAGCAGTCGCCAGGGGGAGGCTGAAAAACTGTTTTTT. Full variable domain (missing parts from reference TRBV27 and TRBJ1-4): EAQVTQNPRYLITVTGKKLTVTCSQNMNHEYMSWYRQDPGLGLRQIYYSMNVEVTDKGDVPEGYKVSRKEKRNFPLILESPSPNQTSLYFCASSRQGEAEKLFFGSGTQLSVL.

This clonotype was counted ten times or more. The chain carries TRBV20-1 and TRBJ2-7; TRBD1 matches at 11 bases. This CDR3 contains 14 residues. Germline CDR1 DFQATT, CDR2 SNEGSKA (reference sequence). J was trimmed by 5 bases and V by 6 bases; bases with no gene match: 9. The CDR3 sequence: CSAAPGQGGHEQYF. CDR3 bases: TGCAGTGCCGCCCCGGGACAGGGGGGCCACGAGCAGTACTTC.

This clonotype has a count of ten or more. Possible read error: a much larger clone is one base away. V usage is TRBV7-2 and J usage is TRBJ2-7, with D hard to call. Germline lookup yields CDR1 SGHTA and CDR2 FQGNSA. V lost 5 bases and J 5 bases, leaving 13 bases between the germline ends. CDR3 length equals 13 residues. CDR3 in DNA: TGTGCCAGCAGCCCCCGAACAAGGGACGAGCAGTACTTC. Translation gives CASSPRTRDEQYF.

This clonotype was recorded at least ten times. The CDR3: CASRYGISYEQYF. Here the CDR3 DNA reads TGTGCCAGCAGGTACGGGATATCCTACGAGCAGTACTTC. J is TRBJ2-7 and V is TRBV6-1; a weak D match, TRBD2 (5 bases). The CDR3 sequence is 13 residues long. The V end was cut by 6 bases, the J end by 1 base, with 10 bases between. Germline V gene sequence: CDR1 MNHNS, CDR2 SASEGT.

The chain uses TRBV9 and TRBJ1-1; 7 bases fit TRBD1. V dropped 3 bases and J dropped 4; count of bases not matched to a gene: 6. The CDR3 extends over 14 amino acids. The V gene's germline CDR1 is SGDLS and CDR2 YYNGEE. CDR3 in amino acids: CASSAGTVGTEAFF. In DNA, the CDR3 is TGTGCCAGCAGCGCCGGGACAGTAGGCACTGAAGCTTTCTTT.

The rearrangement uses TRBV3-1 and TRBJ2-7; D unclear. Germline CDR1 reads LGHDT; CDR2 reads YNNKEL (reference sequence). The CDR3 length is 14 residues. With 4 bases removed from V and 0 bases from J, the gap between germline ends came to 10 bases. CDR3 DNA sequence: TGTGCCAGCAGCCCCTCAGCCTACTCCTACGAGCAGTACTTC. This encodes CASSPSAYSYEQYF.